The 5 T cell receptor beta chains listed next were all sequenced from one sample in a study of shared T cell receptors in the human thymus. Libraries were prepared by immunoSEQ multiplex PCR; TCRdb keeps only in-frame clonotypes and omits some of them. Among about 380,000 clones listed, 85% to 95% were seen once. The sequenced sample was thymocytes. The receptors were sampled from a human donor.

The rearrangement joins TRBV28 to TRBJ2-7; weak D call: TRBD1 (6 bases). V was shortened by 6 bases and J by 2 bases, with 17 bases between the two germline ends. Per germline, CDR1 MDHEN and CDR2 SYDVKM. CDR3 length: 15 amino acids. The CDR3 sequence is CASSPRGTLTYEQYF. The CDR3 DNA is TGTGCCAGCAGCCCTAGGGGGACACTCACCTACGAGCAGTACTTC.

The V and J genes are TRBV28 and TRBJ2-5, with 7 bases matching TRBD1. The germline V gene has CDR1 MDHEN and CDR2 SYDVKM. The trim removed 5 bases at V and 1 base at J, leaving 4 bases unmatched. The CDR3 runs 14 residues. CDR3 loop: CASSLQGSQETQYF. The CDR3 DNA reads as TGTGCCAGCAGTCTACAGGGGAGCCAAGAGACCCAGTACTTC.

This chain links TRBV14 with TRBJ2-7; tentative D call: TRBD1 (5 bases). Per the germline V gene, CDR1 is SGHDN and CDR2 is FVKESK. V lost 0 bases to trimming and J lost 5 bases, with 20 bases between them. The CDR3 covers 17 residues. The CDR3 DNA follows: TGTGCCAGCAGCCAAGAATCGACAGAGCCTTTGTTGGACGAGCAGTACTTC. Encoded protein: CASSQESTEPLLDEQYF.

V gene TRBV5-6 combines with J gene TRBJ2-7, with D hard to call. This CDR3 comprises 15 residues. The V end was cut by 1 base, the J end by 2 bases, with 13 bases between. The germline V gene encodes CDR1 SGHDT and CDR2 YYEEEE. The CDR3 nucleotides are TGTGCCAGCAGCTTGAGTCCGGACGGAGCCTACGAGCAGTACTTC. Translating it yields CASSLSPDGAYEQYF. The full variable domain, with the rest looked up from reference TRBV5-6 and TRBJ2-7, is DAGVTQSPTHLIKTRGQQVTLRCSPKSGHDTVSWYQQALGQGPQFIFQYYEEEERQRGNFPDRFSGHQFPNYSSELNVNALLLGDSALYLCASSLSPDGAYEQYFGPGTRLTVT.

The J gene is TRBJ2-3, the V gene TRBV7-9; no firm D call. This CDR3 is 13 amino acids long. Trimming removed 3 bases at V and 3 bases at J, with 7 bases between. Germline assignment: CDR1 SEHNR and CDR2 FQNEAQ (reference sequence). The CDR3 loop is CASSFTATDTQYF. The CDR3 DNA is TGTGCCAGCAGCTTCACCGCTACAGATACGCAGTATTTT. Drawing the rest from reference TRBV7-9 and TRBJ2-3, the complete variable domain is DTGVSQNPRHKITKRGQNVTFRCDPISEHNRLYWYRQTLGQGPEFLTYFQNEAQLEKSRLLSDRFSAERPKGSFSTLEIQRTEQGDSAMYLCASSFTATDTQYFGPGTRLTVL.